This T cell receptor beta chain was recovered during a study of OX40 agonist ivuxolimab in advanced cancers. For the study at large: Three individuals attained partial responses, comprising one hepatocellular carcinoma case and two cutaneous melanoma cases.

General study results and limits: Low levels of normalized T-cell clonal expansion also appeared in some nonresponders. At 0.1 to 3.0 mg/kg and by week 6, clonal expansion occurred in CD4+ and CD8+ blood T cells.

At cycle 4 day 1, cycle 7 day 1, and baseline, blood was sampled. The repertoire was sequenced with immunoSEQ multiplex PCR; TCRdb's copy has only in-frame clones and lacks some. Altogether 55,000 to 70,000 clones are present, nearly 90% being singletons, with the ten largest covering 1.3%. This clone was seen a handful of times. Its matching antigen is unknown. V was clipped by 5 bases and J by 8 bases, with 12 bases between them. Germline V gives CDR1 SGHTA, CDR2 FQGNSA. The CDR3 sequence is 12 residues long. V usage is TRBV7-2 and J usage is TRBJ1-2; maybe TRBD1 (6 bases). The material sequenced was CD4+ or CD8+ T cells sorted from blood, taken in a trial of the OX40 agonist ivuxolimab. This TCR was recovered from an adult with an advanced solid tumor such as melanoma, head and neck, liver or kidney cancer. In DNA form, the CDR3 reads TGTGCCAGCAGCCCCACAGGGTTGGGCTACACCTTC. Translated: CASSPTGLGYTF.